The clone carrying this T cell receptor beta chain came up a few times. The data stem from a study of blood T cell repertoires in COVID-19. The overall study: Specimens from acute and convalescent COVID-19 originated in the United States, Italy and Spain. T cells, B-cell-depleted T cells, or PBMCs supplied cDNA or gDNA.

Original processing notes: Amplification of reference gene primers provided the estimated nucleated cell counts. Produced via immunoSEQ multiplex PCR; TCRdb's table is partial and in-frame only. The V and J calls and clone size were taken over from that table, and D and trimming were inferred from the DNA. Among about 130,000 clones listed, approximately 80% were seen once. Germline V CDR1 and CDR2: PRHDT, FYEKMQ (reference sequence). The CDR3 consists of 14 residues. The junction had 7 bases not matched to a gene; V was cut back by 6 bases and J by 7 bases. The gene calls are TRBV13 and TRBJ2-1, with 9 bases matching TRBD2. Sequenced input: peripheral blood. The clonotype comes from a woman aged 50 to 65 with acute or convalescent COVID-19. DNA for the CDR3: TGTGCCAGCAGGCTTAGCGGGAGTAGGAATGAGCAGTTCTTC. This codes for CASRLSGSRNEQFF. Looking up the rest from reference TRBV13 and TRBJ2-1 gives the full variable domain: AAGVIQSPRHLIKEKRETATLKCYPIPRHDTVYWYQQGPGQDPQFLISFYEKMQSDKGSIPDRFSAQQFSDYHSELNMSSLELGDSALYFCASRLSGSRNEQFFGPGTRLTVL.